Sequencing of this TCR beta chain was carried out in a study of tumor and adjacent non-tumor tissue in lung cancer. Study results and limitations: TCR diversity was significantly greater in tumor than normal lung tissue.

As concerns this clonotype: Antigen specificity is unknown.

The CDR3 consists of 16 residues. V gave up 7 bases and J gave up 8 bases, with 25 bases separating them. Three rounds of nested PCR, following a modified ARM-PCR protocol, produced the TCRbeta library. MiXCR was run by TCRdb on the multiplex PCR reads, yielding one entry per CDR3 protein. The sample has over 80,000 distinct CDR3 sequences; 80% are singletons. No cell sorting was done before RNA was extracted from the tissue. Distant lung tissue was collected more than 3 cm away from the tumor edge. Chemotherapy-naive patients with new lung cancer underwent thoracic surgery in China, August–November 2014.

Specimen: distant non-tumor lung tissue. The sequence derives from a man aged 55-75 years with small cell lung cancer. The rearrangement joins TRBV12-3 or TRBV12-4 to TRBJ2-3; the D gene is possibly TRBD2 (6 bases). The chain's CDR3 is CASNPPQGTGGGTQYF. The DNA of the CDR3 is TGTGCCAGCAATCCCCCCCAAGGGACTGGTGGAGGTACGCAGTATTTT.